This T cell receptor (beta chain) was sequenced during a study of CD8 T cells in ankylosing spondylitis. This clonotype has a count of ten or more. Its antigen is still unknown. Quantitative barcoded 5'-RACE was used to prepare TCR beta libraries. Via MiXCR, TCRdb re-called the 5' RACE reads, giving one row per CDR3 protein. This sample yields fewer than 250,000 distinct CDR3 sequences, of which about 11% are seen a single time; roughly 2.5% belongs to the top ten. The CDR3 contains 13 residues. Trimming removed 6 bases at V and 3 bases at J, with 11 bases between. The V gene's germline CDR1 is ENHRY and CDR2 SYGVKD. Study-wide results and limits: CD8+ disease-linked clones were present at relatively low frequencies in blood. A TCR beta motif made of 7 to 9 highly homologous variants seemed typical of ankylosing spondylitis blood.

Sequenced: blood, either unsorted or a sorted T cell fraction (not recorded which). The receptor was derived from a male donor with ankylosing spondylitis or in good health (not recorded which). The V gene is TRBV10-3, the J gene TRBJ1-2; unclear D gene. The CDR3 DNA reads TGTGCCATCAGGGATCCGGGATACTATGGCTACACCTTC. Protein product: CAIRDPGYYGYTF.